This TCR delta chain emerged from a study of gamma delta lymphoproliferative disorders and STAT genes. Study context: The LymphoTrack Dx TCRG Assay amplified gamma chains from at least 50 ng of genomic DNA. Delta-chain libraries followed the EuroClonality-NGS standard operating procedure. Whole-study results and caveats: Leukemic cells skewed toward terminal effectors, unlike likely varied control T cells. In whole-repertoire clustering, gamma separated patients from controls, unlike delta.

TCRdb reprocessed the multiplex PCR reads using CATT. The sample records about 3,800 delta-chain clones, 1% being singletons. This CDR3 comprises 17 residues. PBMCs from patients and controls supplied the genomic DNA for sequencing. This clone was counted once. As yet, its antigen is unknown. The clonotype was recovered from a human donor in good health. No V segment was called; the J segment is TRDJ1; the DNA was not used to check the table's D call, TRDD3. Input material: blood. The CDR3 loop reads CACDTLVRDTFTDKLIF. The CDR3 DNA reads TGTGCCTGTGACACCCTAGTGAGGGATACGTTCACCGATAAACTCATCTTT.